A single sample gave rise to the 22 T cell receptor beta chains below, sequenced in a study of CD8+ T cells in alopecia areata. Treatment specified: oral pan-JAK inhibitor, 5-10 mg twice daily. The authors extracted RNA and reverse transcribed it into cDNA as the sequencing template. TCRdb's table, derived via immunoSEQ multiplex PCR, lists solely in-frame clones and lacks some. Among hundreds of thousands of clones listed, about 62% were seen once. The sequenced sample was CD4+ T cells sorted from blood, obtained at roughly week 53, from a patient treated with tofacitinib. Source of these receptors: a human donor with alopecia areata.

The rearrangement links TRBV4-2 to TRBJ1-1, with D tentatively TRBD1 (5 bases). V dropped 3 bases and J dropped 8 bases, with 13 bases sitting between them. The germline V gene encodes CDR1 LGHNA and CDR2 YNFKEQ. This CDR3 spans 13 amino acids. The CDR3 region is CASSHTRDPEAFF. CDR3 bases: TGTGCCAGCAGCCATACCCGGGACCCAGAAGCTTTCTTT.

Notes on this clone: The identical CDR3 is also encoded by other nucleotide sequences in the sample. V is TRBV5-1 and J is TRBJ2-2; D gene ambiguous. The germline CDR1 and CDR2 sequences are SGHRS and YFSETQ. This CDR3 has 12 residues. V lost 1 base to trimming and J lost 5 bases, with 3 bases between them. CDR3 DNA sequence: TGCGCCAGCAGCTTGTTTACCGGGGAGCTGTTTTTT. Translating gives CASSLFTGELFF. The complete variable domain, with remaining parts taken from reference TRBV5-1 and TRBJ2-2, reads KAGVTQTPRYLIKTRGQQVTLSCSPISGHRSVSWYQQTPGQGLQFLFEYFSETQRNKGNFPGRFSGRQFSNSRSEMNVSTLELGDSALYLCASSLFTGELFFGEGSRLTVL.

J is TRBJ1-5 and V is TRBV5-1; no clear D. The V gene lost 2 bases and the J gene lost 4 bases, with 7 bases spanning the gap. This CDR3 comprises 13 residues. Germline lookup yields CDR1 SGHRS and CDR2 YFSETQ. This CDR3 reads CASSFSENQPQHF. CDR3 coding DNA: TGCGCCAGCAGCTTTTCGGAGAATCAGCCCCAGCATTTT.

This chain uses TRBV25-1 with TRBJ2-7; D gene uncertain. The germline CDR1 and CDR2 sequences are MGHDK and SYGVNS. The length of the CDR3 is 11 residues. V lost 6 bases, J lost 6 bases, and 9 bases lay in between. The DNA for the CDR3 is TGTGCCAGCAGGAAAGTTGCCGAGCAGTACTTC. Its protein is CASRKVAEQYF.

The chain carries TRBV2 and TRBJ2-3; D unresolved. The ends were cut back, 6 bases at V and 9 bases at J, with 10 bases in the middle. Germline CDR1 is SNHLY and CDR2 is FYNNEI. There are 11 residues in the CDR3. CDR3 coding DNA: TGTGCCAGCAGGCAGACCATAACGCAGTATTTT. It specifies CASRQTITQYF.

This clone was counted between two and nine times. CDR3 loop: CASSQDVGGRGTDTQYF. Here the CDR3 DNA reads TGCGCCAGCAGCCAAGATGTCGGGGGCCGCGGCACAGATACGCAGTATTTT. This sequence joins TRBV4-1 and TRBJ2-3, with D possibly being TRBD1 or TRBD2 (6 bases each). From germline, CDR1 is MGHRA and CDR2 YSYEKL. Trimming left V 0 bases short and J 1 base short, with 14 bases between. The CDR3 has 17 amino acids.

The chain recombines TRBV6-1 with TRBJ2-5, with 9 bases lining up with TRBD1. Germline CDR1 and CDR2: MNHNS and SASEGT. V lost 6 bases and J lost 5; bases outside the gene matches: 10. There are 15 residues in the CDR3. The CDR3 loop reads CASSPGQGIWETQYF. CDR3 DNA sequence: TGTGCCAGCAGCCCAGGACAGGGGATATGGGAGACCCAGTACTTC.

This clone appeared a single time. V usage is TRBV30 and J usage is TRBJ1-6; the match to TRBD1 covers 10 bases. Trimming at V came to 1 base and at J to 10 bases, leaving 1 base not matched to a gene. Germline CDR1 and CDR2: GTSNPN and SVGIG (reference sequence). The CDR3 runs to 13 residues. DNA of the CDR3: TGTGCCTGGAGTGAGGACAGGGGGTCACCCCTCCACTTT. Its translation: CAWSEDRGSPLHF.

In its sample, this clone was seen a few times. CDR3 residues: CASSPLLIPGPNTEAFF. The CDR3 bases are TGTGCCAGCAGCCCCCTCCTTATACCGGGGCCGAACACTGAAGCTTTCTTT. This chain connects TRBV7-8 to TRBJ1-1; the D gene is possibly TRBD1 (5 bases). CDR3 length: 17 amino acids. V was cut by 5 bases and J by 1 base, with 20 bases left in between. Germline loops: CDR1 SGHVS, CDR2 FQNEAQ.

The rearrangement links TRBV7-2 to TRBJ1-1; the D gene is possibly TRBD1 (6 bases). V was pared by 1 base and J by 6 bases, with 12 bases between. CDR3 length: 14 residues. CDR1 and CDR2 from the germline V gene are SGHTA and FQGNSA. In nucleotides, the CDR3 is TGTGCCAGCAGCTTAGTGTCGGGGGCGTCTGAAGCTTTCTTT. It specifies CASSLVSGASEAFF.

This clone was detected only a few times. The chain couples TRBV29-1 to TRBJ1-2; tentatively, D is TRBD1 (5 bases). The germline gives CDR1 SQVTM, CDR2 ANQGSEA. The V end lost 7 bases, the J end lost 8 bases, and 20 bases lay between the germline ends. CDR3 size: 13 residues. The CDR3: CSEIVLGDRGYTF. In nucleotides, the CDR3 is TGCAGCGAAATAGTTTTAGGGGATCGAGGCTACACCTTC.

V and J are TRBV29-1 and TRBJ2-1, with 8 bases that match TRBD2. In germline, CDR1 is SQVTM, CDR2 ANQGSEA. The CDR3 length is 17 residues. The junction had 11 bases not matched to a gene; V was cut back by 4 bases and J by 0 bases. The CDR3 is CSVARPSGGPSYNEQFF. In DNA, the CDR3 is TGCAGCGTTGCCCGACCGTCGGGGGGGCCCTCCTACAATGAGCAGTTCTTC.

This sequence joins TRBV6-5 and TRBJ1-1, with D hard to call. Germline V gives CDR1 MNHEY, CDR2 SVGAGI. The V and J ends lost 2 bases and 1 base respectively, with 5 bases between them. There are 13 residues in the CDR3. The chain's CDR3 is CASSYNGNTEAFF. The CDR3 nucleotides read TGTGCCAGCAGTTACAATGGGAACACTGAAGCTTTCTTT.

J is TRBJ2-7 and V is TRBV13; D might be TRBD2 (5 bases). This CDR3 is 14 amino acids long. Trimming shortened V by 1 base and J by 2 bases, and 9 bases separated the two germline ends. Germline-derived CDR1 and CDR2 are PRHDT and FYEKMQ (reference sequence). CDR3 coding DNA: TGTGCCAGCAGCTTAGAGGGAGAGACCTACGAGCAGTACTTC. Translation gives CASSLEGETYEQYF.

The gene calls are TRBV29-1 and TRBJ1-6, with 8 positions matching TRBD1. Germline CDR1 is SQVTM and CDR2 is ANQGSEA. J was trimmed by 6 bases and V by 5 bases; bases with no gene match: 6. The CDR3 runs 14 residues. CDR3 bases: TGCAGCGTTATGACAGGGGCGGCTAATTCACCCCTCCACTTT. Residues: CSVMTGAANSPLHF.

V and J are TRBV19 and TRBJ1-1, with a tentative D call TRBD1 (5 bases). V was cut by 1 base and J by 1 base, with 7 bases left in between. Germline CDR1 and CDR2: LNHDA and SQIVND (reference sequence). There are 14 residues in the CDR3. The CDR3 region is CASSIAQGNTEAFF. CDR3 nucleotide sequence: TGTGCCAGTAGTATAGCGCAGGGGAACACTGAAGCTTTCTTT.

This clone appeared a single time. This rearrangement joins TRBV2 to TRBJ1-5; 9 bases map to TRBD1. This CDR3 region has 16 residues. From germline, CDR1 is SNHLY and CDR2 FYNNEI. With 4 bases clipped from V and 4 bases from J, the junction kept 8 bases outside the gene matches. Here the CDR3 reads CASSARGTGRNQPQHF. The CDR3 region has the DNA TGTGCCAGCAGTGCACGGGGGACAGGGCGTAATCAGCCCCAGCATTTT.

The V and J genes are TRBV4-1 and TRBJ2-1; 14 nucleotides align to TRBD2. V lost 2 bases to trimming and J lost 3 bases; unmatched junction nucleotides: 12. The CDR3 runs to 20 residues. Looked up from germline, CDR1 is MGHRA and CDR2 is YSYEKL. CDR3 amino acids: CASSQLSGTSGGGGYNEQFF. CDR3 DNA: TGCGCCAGCAGCCAACTTTCCGGGACTAGCGGGGGAGGGGGCTACAATGAGCAGTTCTTC.

Only a few counts were recorded for this clone. Other DNA sequences in this sample translate to the same CDR3. The chain is built from TRBV5-1 and TRBJ2-5; maybe TRBD1 (8 bases). Looked up from germline, CDR1 is SGHRS and CDR2 is YFSETQ. V was trimmed by 4 bases and J by 5 bases, leaving 18 bases between them. The CDR3 covers 15 residues. The CDR3 DNA reads TGCGCCAGCAGCCCCGGACAGGGCGGGGGCGAGACCCAGTACTTC. It encodes CASSPGQGGGETQYF.

The V and J genes are TRBV7-3 and TRBJ2-7, with 8 bases that match TRBD1. Looked up from germline, CDR1 is SGHTA and CDR2 is FQGTGA. There are 14 residues in the CDR3. V lost 4 bases to trimming and J lost 0 bases; unmatched junction nucleotides: 2. CDR3 amino acids: CASSSTGASYEQYF. CDR3 nucleotides: TGTGCCAGCAGCTCGACAGGGGCCTCCTACGAGCAGTACTTC.

This rearrangement joins TRBV5-1 to TRBJ1-2; D is undetermined. The CDR3 runs 13 residues. Germline V gene lookup returns CDR1 SGHRS and CDR2 YFSETQ. The germline V and J ends were trimmed by 0 bases and 0 bases, with 3 bases remaining between them. The CDR3 here is CASSLEANYGYTF. CDR3 DNA sequence: TGCGCCAGCAGCTTGGAGGCTAACTATGGCTACACCTTC.

This clone was detected only a few times. The chain recombines TRBV7-2 with TRBJ1-5, with 7 positions matching TRBD1. After removal of 5 bases from V and 6 bases from J, the junction contained 7 bases not matched to a gene. This CDR3 contains 14 residues. From germline, CDR1 is SGHTA and CDR2 FQGNSA. In DNA, the CDR3 is TGTGCCAGCAGCCGGAGGGGGCAAGGTCAGCCCCAGCATTTT. Protein sequence: CASSRRGQGQPQHF. The full variable domain, completed using reference TRBV7-2 and TRBJ1-5, is GAGVSQSPSNKVTEKGKDVELRCDPISGHTALYWYRQSLGQGLEFLIYFQGNSAPDKSGLPSDRFSAERTGGSVSTLTIQRTQQEDSAVYLCASSRRGQGQPQHFGDGTRLSIL.